A single T cell receptor (beta chain) is shown here with its context. From germline, CDR1 is MNHEY and CDR2 SMNVEV (reference sequence). V lost 4 bases to trimming and J lost 0 bases; unmatched junction nucleotides: 14. The CDR3 is made up of 20 amino acids. The data are from a study of T cell changes during pregnancy in multiple sclerosis. Assay: immunoSEQ multiplex PCR; the TCRdb copy retains only in-frame clones and omits some. The profile covers fewer than 85,000 clones, with 85% to 95% appearing a single time and 2.5% to 3% taken by the ten largest. This chain links TRBV27 with TRBJ2-7; TRBD2 aligns across 14 bases. The clonotype comes from a female donor in good health, enrolled as a control in a pregnancy study. This specimen was peripheral blood, taken after pregnancy. The CDR3 spells CASSSRLAGGPKSGSYEQYF. Written as DNA, the CDR3 is TGTGCCAGCAGTTCACGACTAGCGGGAGGGCCAAAGAGCGGCTCCTACGAGCAGTACTTC.